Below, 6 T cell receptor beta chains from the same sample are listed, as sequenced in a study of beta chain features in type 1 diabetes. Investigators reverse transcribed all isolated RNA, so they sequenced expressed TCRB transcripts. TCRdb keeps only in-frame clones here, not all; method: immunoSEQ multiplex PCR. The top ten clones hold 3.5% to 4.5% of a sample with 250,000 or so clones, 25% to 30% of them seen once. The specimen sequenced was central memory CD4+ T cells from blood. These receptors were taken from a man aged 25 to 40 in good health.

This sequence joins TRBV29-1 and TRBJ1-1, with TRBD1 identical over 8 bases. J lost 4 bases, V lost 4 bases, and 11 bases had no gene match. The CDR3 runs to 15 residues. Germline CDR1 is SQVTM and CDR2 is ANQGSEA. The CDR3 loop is CSVGFRGRDGTEAFF. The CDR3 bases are TGCAGCGTTGGATTCAGGGGGCGAGACGGCACTGAAGCTTTCTTT.

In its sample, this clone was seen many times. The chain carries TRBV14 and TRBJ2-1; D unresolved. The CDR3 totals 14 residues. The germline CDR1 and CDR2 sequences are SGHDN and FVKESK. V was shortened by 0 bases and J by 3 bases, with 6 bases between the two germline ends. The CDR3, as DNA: TGTGCCAGCAGCCAAGATTTGGTCTACAATGAGCAGTTCTTC. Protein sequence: CASSQDLVYNEQFF.

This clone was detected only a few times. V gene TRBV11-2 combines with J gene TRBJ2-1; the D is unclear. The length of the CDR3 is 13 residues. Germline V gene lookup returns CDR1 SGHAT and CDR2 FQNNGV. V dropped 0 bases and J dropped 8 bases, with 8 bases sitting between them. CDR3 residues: CASSLELSDEQFF. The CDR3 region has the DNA TGTGCCAGCAGCTTAGAGCTATCGGATGAGCAGTTCTTC.

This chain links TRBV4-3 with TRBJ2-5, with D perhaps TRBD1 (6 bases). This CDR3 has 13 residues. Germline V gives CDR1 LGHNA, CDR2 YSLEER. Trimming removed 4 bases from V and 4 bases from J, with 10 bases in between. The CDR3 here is CASSRRGAETQYF. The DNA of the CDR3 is TGCGCCAGCAGCCGCAGGGGAGCAGAGACCCAGTACTTC.

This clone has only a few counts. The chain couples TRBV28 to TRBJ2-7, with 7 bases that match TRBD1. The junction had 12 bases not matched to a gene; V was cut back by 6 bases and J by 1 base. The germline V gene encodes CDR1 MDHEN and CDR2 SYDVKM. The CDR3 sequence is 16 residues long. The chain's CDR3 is CASSPPGPGQSYEQYF. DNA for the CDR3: TGTGCCAGCAGCCCACCCGGCCCGGGACAGTCCTACGAGCAGTACTTC.

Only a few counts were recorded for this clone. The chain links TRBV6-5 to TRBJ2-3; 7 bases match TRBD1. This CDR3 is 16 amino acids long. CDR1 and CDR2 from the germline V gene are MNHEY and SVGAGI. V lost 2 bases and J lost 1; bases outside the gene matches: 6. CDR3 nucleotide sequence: TGTGCCAGCAGTTACGACCAGGGGGTGGGCACAGATACGCAGTATTTT. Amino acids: CASSYDQGVGTDTQYF.